Listed here are 20 T cell receptor beta chains from one sample, sequenced in a study of radiotherapy plus CTLA-4 blockade in lung cancer. The protocol was immunoSEQ multiplex PCR, while the TCRdb copy is restricted to in-frame clones and leaves out a portion. The sample gives about 87,000 clones, roughly 86% of which show up once; roughly 17% is in the top ten. The sample consisted of peripheral blood, taken from a patient treated with radiotherapy plus ipilimumab. The receptors here all came from a human donor with non-small cell lung cancer that progressed on radiotherapy plus ipilimumab.

This sequence joins TRBV6-1 and TRBJ1-2; 8 bases fit TRBD1. The germline V gene has CDR1 MNHNS and CDR2 SASEGT. V lost 2 bases and J lost 7; bases outside the gene matches: 9. The CDR3 is 15 residues long. The CDR3 loop is CASSETPAGGSGYTF. In nucleotides, the CDR3 is TGTGCCAGCAGTGAAACCCCTGCAGGGGGCAGTGGCTACACCTTC.

The chain combines TRBV19 with TRBJ1-5; possibly TRBD1 for D (5 bases). The CDR3 loop spans 15 amino acids. V was clipped by 5 bases and J by 6 bases, with 17 bases between them. The germline V gene encodes CDR1 LNHDA and CDR2 SQIVND (reference sequence). DNA for the CDR3: TGTGCCAGTAGTCCCGTGGGGGGTGGAAGTCAGCCCCAGCATTTT. Amino acids: CASSPVGGGSQPQHF.

This chain uses TRBV13 with TRBJ2-2, with TRBD2 as a possible D gene (6 bases). Trimming left V 0 bases short and J 5 bases short, with 13 bases between. The CDR3 covers 16 residues. Germline lookup yields CDR1 PRHDT and CDR2 FYEKMQ (reference sequence). Here the CDR3 reads CASSLGPSGVTGELFF. The CDR3 nucleotides are TGTGCCAGCAGCTTAGGCCCTTCGGGGGTGACCGGGGAGCTGTTTTTT.

The CDR3 region is CASSIAAQGSRQPQHF. CDR3 DNA sequence: TGTGCCAGTAGTATAGCCGCCCAGGGTTCGCGTCAGCCCCAGCATTTT. This chain links TRBV19 with TRBJ1-5; tentatively, D is TRBD1 (5 bases). From germline, CDR1 is LNHDA and CDR2 SQIVND (reference sequence). V gave up 1 base and J gave up 6 bases, with 16 bases separating them. The CDR3 runs to 16 residues. The variable domain in full, with the rest retrieved from reference TRBV19 and TRBJ1-5, is DGGITQSPKYLFRKEGQNVTLSCEQNLNHDAMYWYRQDPGQGLRLIYYSQIVNDFQKGDIAEGYSVSREKKESFPLTVTSAQKNPTAFYLCASSIAAQGSRQPQHFGDGTRLSIL.

J is TRBJ2-3 and V is TRBV5-1; 8 bases are a match to TRBD2. The V gene end was trimmed by 4 bases and the J gene end by 4 bases; junction bases not matched to a gene: 5. Germline-derived CDR1 and CDR2 are SGHRS and YFSETQ. The CDR3 runs 14 residues. Here the CDR3 DNA reads TGCGCCAGCAGCGCGGGGGGCGGGGCAGATACGCAGTATTTT. Translating gives CASSAGGGADTQYF. Variable domain in full (rest from reference TRBV5-1 and TRBJ2-3): KAGVTQTPRYLIKTRGQQVTLSCSPISGHRSVSWYQQTPGQGLQFLFEYFSETQRNKGNFPGRFSGRQFSNSRSEMNVSTLELGDSALYLCASSAGGGADTQYFGPGTRLTVL.

The chain is built from TRBV19 and TRBJ1-2, with D possibly TRBD1 on 6 matching bases. Germline assignment: CDR1 LNHDA and CDR2 SQIVND (reference sequence). The CDR3 has 13 amino acids. Between the trimmed V and J ends, which lost 5 bases and 8 bases, there was a span of 15 bases. Here the CDR3 reads CASSPTTGNGYTF. Written as DNA, the CDR3 is TGTGCCAGTAGTCCCACTACAGGGAACGGCTACACCTTC.

The chain carries TRBV7-2 and TRBJ2-2; D is undetermined. CDR1 and CDR2 (germline): SGHTA, FQGNSA. The CDR3 length is 12 residues. V lost 4 bases and J 3 bases, leaving 3 bases between the germline ends. This CDR3 is CASSSYTGELFF. The CDR3 coding sequence is TGTGCCAGCAGCTCCTACACCGGGGAGCTGTTTTTT.

The chain is built from TRBV5-6 and TRBJ1-1, with D maybe TRBD1 (6 bases). The germline V gene has CDR1 SGHDT and CDR2 YYEEEE. Trimming cost V 2 bases and J 0 bases, with 14 bases left between them. CDR3 length: 16 amino acids. CDR3 sequence: CASSFQWTAMNTEAFF. CDR3 in DNA: TGTGCCAGCAGCTTTCAGTGGACAGCGATGAACACTGAAGCTTTCTTT. Using reference TRBV5-6 and TRBJ1-1 for the parts outside the CDR3, the full variable domain is DAGVTQSPTHLIKTRGQQVTLRCSPKSGHDTVSWYQQALGQGPQFIFQYYEEEERQRGNFPDRFSGHQFPNYSSELNVNALLLGDSALYLCASSFQWTAMNTEAFFGQGTRLTVV.

The chain links TRBV5-4 to TRBJ2-3; D gene uncertain. V gave up 0 bases and J gave up 6 bases, with 8 bases separating them. In germline, CDR1 is SGHNT, CDR2 YYREEE (reference sequence). The CDR3 is 13 amino acids. The CDR3 protein is CASSLVFQDTQYF. The CDR3 nucleotides read TGTGCCAGCAGCTTGGTATTTCAGGATACGCAGTATTTT.

The chain joins TRBV4-3 to TRBJ2-2; TRBD2 aligns across 7 bases. Germline V CDR1 and CDR2: LGHNA, YSLEER. This CDR3 contains 14 residues. V trimming: 6 bases; J trimming: 4 bases; junction bases outside the gene matches: 5. CDR3 region: CASSVGGGTGELFF. CDR3 DNA: TGCGCCAGCAGTGTTGGGGGGGGCACCGGGGAGCTGTTTTTT.

V and J are TRBV30 and TRBJ2-7; D uncertain. The CDR3 length is 11 residues. The ends were cut back, 2 bases at V and 6 bases at J, with 8 bases in the middle. The V gene's germline CDR1 is GTSNPN and CDR2 SVGIG (reference sequence). CDR3 sequence (DNA): TGTGCCTGGAGTTTTGTGGGCGAGCAGTACTTC. It translates to CAWSFVGEQYF.

The chain carries TRBV7-2 and TRBJ2-3, with unresolved D. This CDR3 region has 15 residues. Germline V lookup: CDR1 SGHTA, CDR2 FQGNSA. Trimming left V 1 base short and J 0 bases short, with 8 bases between. CDR3 nucleotides: TGTGCCAGCAGCTTAGTTGACTTAAGCACAGATACGCAGTATTTT. It is translated as CASSLVDLSTDTQYF. Complete variable domain (other parts from reference TRBV7-2 and TRBJ2-3): GAGVSQSPSNKVTEKGKDVELRCDPISGHTALYWYRQSLGQGLEFLIYFQGNSAPDKSGLPSDRFSAERTGGSVSTLTIQRTQQEDSAVYLCASSLVDLSTDTQYFGPGTRLTVL.

The chain employs TRBV30 and TRBJ2-7; 9 bases match TRBD2. Per the germline V gene, CDR1 is GTSNPN and CDR2 is SVGIG (reference sequence). Losses at the gene ends were 4 bases for V and 9 bases for J; bases not matched to a gene: 10. The CDR3 consists of 13 residues. The CDR3 is CAWTISGGRGQYF. The CDR3 DNA follows: TGTGCCTGGACTATTAGCGGGGGCCGGGGGCAGTACTTC.

CDR3 sequence reads: CATSRAGQTNEKLFF. CDR3 DNA sequence: TGTGCCACCAGCAGGGCGGGACAGACGAATGAAAAACTGTTTTTT. The chain uses TRBV15 and TRBJ1-4, with TRBD1 matching 7 bases. Trimming at V came to 3 bases and at J to 5 bases, leaving 6 bases not matched to a gene. CDR1 is LNHNV and CDR2 is YYDKDF in the germline V gene (reference sequence). This CDR3 has 15 amino acids. Looking up the rest from reference TRBV15 and TRBJ1-4 gives the full variable domain: DAMVIQNPRYQVTQFGKPVTLSCSQTLNHNVMYWYQQKSSQAPKLLFHYYDKDFNNEADTPDNFQSRRPNTSFCFLDIRSPGLGDTAMYLCATSRAGQTNEKLFFGSGTQLSVL.

This clone appeared once. J is TRBJ2-5 and V is TRBV7-7, with D possibly called TRBD1 or TRBD2 (5 bases each). From germline, CDR1 is SSHAT and CDR2 FNYEAQ (reference sequence). The CDR3 has 13 amino acids. Trimming removed 3 bases from V and 1 base from J, with 6 bases in between. This CDR3 is CASSLGVQETQYF. In DNA form, the CDR3 reads TGTGCCAGCAGCTTGGGGGTCCAAGAGACCCAGTACTTC.

The chain employs TRBV4-3 and TRBJ1-4, with TRBD1 as a possible D gene (6 bases). There are 15 residues in the CDR3. Trimming stripped 1 base from V and 2 bases from J, with 8 bases between. Germline CDR1 is LGHNA and CDR2 is YSLEER. The CDR3 is CASSQVGATNEKLFF. Written as DNA, the CDR3 is TGCGCCAGCAGCCAAGTGGGGGCGACTAATGAAAAACTGTTTTTT.

The chain employs TRBV7-7 and TRBJ2-7, with 7 bases that match TRBD1. This CDR3 has 13 residues. The V gene end was trimmed by 5 bases and the J gene end by 6 bases; junction bases not matched to a gene: 7. Germline-derived CDR1 and CDR2 are SSHAT and FNYEAQ (reference sequence). The CDR3 spells CASSVGPGGEQYF. The CDR3 coding sequence is TGTGCCAGCAGCGTGGGCCCAGGGGGCGAGCAGTACTTC.

This chain joins TRBV5-1 and TRBJ1-2; 7 bases agree with TRBD1. Losses at the gene ends were 4 bases for V and 2 bases for J; bases not matched to a gene: 11. CDR1 SGHRS and CDR2 YFSETQ come from the germline V gene. The CDR3 is 16 residues long. CDR3 nucleotide sequence: TGCGCCAGCAGCCCGGACAGGTTCCTCACAAACTATGGCTACACCTTC. It encodes CASSPDRFLTNYGYTF. The full variable domain, its missing parts supplied by reference TRBV5-1 and TRBJ1-2, is KAGVTQTPRYLIKTRGQQVTLSCSPISGHRSVSWYQQTPGQGLQFLFEYFSETQRNKGNFPGRFSGRQFSNSRSEMNVSTLELGDSALYLCASSPDRFLTNYGYTFGSGTRLTVV.

The genes are TRBV2 and TRBJ1-5, with D possibly matching TRBD1 (5 bases). V dropped 7 bases and J dropped 2 bases, with 9 bases sitting between them. This CDR3 region has 13 residues. Germline V gene data show CDR1 as SNHLY and CDR2 as FYNNEI. The CDR3 coding sequence is TGTGCCAGCACAGCGACAGGCAATCAGCCCCAGCATTTT. Its protein is CASTATGNQPQHF.

The chain has TRBV9 and TRBJ2-1; D is undetermined. The CDR3 totals 16 residues. Trimming pared 4 bases from V and 2 bases from J, leaving 16 bases between. In germline, CDR1 is SGDLS, CDR2 YYNGEE. The DNA of the CDR3 is TGTGCCAGCAGCTTCCGTCGGCAGGCCCCCTACAATGAGCAGTTCTTC. Translated, it gives CASSFRRQAPYNEQFF. The whole variable domain, remainder taken from reference TRBV9 and TRBJ2-1, is DSGVTQTPKHLITATGQRVTLRCSPRSGDLSVYWYQQSLDQGLQFLIQYYNGEERAKGNILERFSAQQFPDLHSELNLSSLELGDSALYFCASSFRRQAPYNEQFFGPGTRLTVL.